The clone carrying this TCR beta chain appeared a single time. Its antigen is not identified. These data originate in a study of shared clonotypes between healthy human individuals. General study points: Since donors were few, the genetic and exposure-history diversity represented was limited. Clonotype sharing among the donors was expected to vary with sequencing depth.

Original analysis: For the immunoSEQ data, sequences were junction-only without quality scores, so filtering differed. The method was immunoSEQ multiplex PCR; TCRdb's version includes in-frame clones alone and lacks a portion of them. D and trimming were read from the DNA, whereas the V and J calls and clone size are those reported in that table. The sample consists of 2 million to 2.5 million clones, roughly 93% of them appearing once. The sample was naive CD4+ T cells from PBMCs. Subset denoted: CD45RA+ positively selected. The source is a man between 18 and 35 years old in good health. Some clones in this sample may be carry-over from other donors' samples.

The chain's CDR3 is CASSYRMGGPDTQYF. The CDR3 DNA follows: TGTGCCAGCAGTTACCGGATGGGGGGGCCAGATACGCAGTATTTT. The rearrangement links TRBV6-5 to TRBJ2-3, with D perhaps TRBD2 (7 bases). The CDR3 has 15 residues. Trimming left V 2 bases short and J 4 bases short, with 13 bases between. Germline loops: CDR1 MNHEY, CDR2 SVGAGI.